The T cell receptor beta chain described here comes from a study of regulatory T cells in long-lasting Graves disease. This sample's time point: newly diagnosed GD, antithyroid drugs for less than 3 months. Extracted PBMC RNA gave rise to the TCR library. iRepertoire HTBI primers and Arm-PCR of CDR3 regions built TCR beta libraries. TCRdb recomputed calls from the multiplex PCR reads with MiXCR, one row per CDR3 protein. Here the sample spans about 540,000 distinct CDR3 sequences, approximately 13% being singletons. The CDR3 consists of 15 residues. Between the trimmed V and J ends, which lost 4 bases and 5 bases, there was a span of 16 bases. Germline CDR1 is SGHRS and CDR2 is YFSETQ. This clonotype was seen ten or more times. These sequences were also reported in another study, on T cells in Graves' hyperthyroidism and ophthalmopathy.

Sequencing used peripheral blood mononuclear cells (PBMCs), obtained at new diagnosis, from a patient treated with antithyroid drugs. The sequence came from a young man with Graves disease. This chain uses TRBV5-1 with TRBJ2-1; TRBD2 might be the D (6 bases). CDR3 sequence: CASSPLGVADNEQFF. In DNA form, the CDR3 reads TGCGCCAGCAGCCCCCTCGGGGTAGCGGACAATGAGCAGTTCTTC.